Given below is one T cell receptor beta chain in context. No antigen is known for it. Primers for the PCR totalled 60 Vbeta and 13 Jbeta. TCRdb keeps only in-frame clones here, not all; method: immunoSEQ multiplex PCR. The sample lists around 150,000 clones, around 69% occurring once. These data come from a study of cytomegalovirus exposure and HLA in healthy donors. Study-wide results and caveats: Researchers catalogued some 160 TCR beta chains as cytomegalovirus-associated. A missense variant in DCLRE1C was later tied to TCR beta V- and J-gene trimming. It was confirmed in vitro that a few of the CMV-associated chains were specific for CMV antigens. It was reported that TCR beta sequences correctly inferred the HLA-A and HLA-B alleles for most subjects.

Germline CDR1 and CDR2: LGHNA and YSLEER. The CDR3 loop spans 19 amino acids. The germline V and J ends were trimmed by 2 bases and 0 bases, with 17 bases remaining between them. The sample consisted of PBMCs. The chain has TRBV4-3 and TRBJ2-6; tentatively, D is TRBD2 (7 bases). The TCR originated in a man aged 60 to 75 in good health and CMV-seronegative. CDR3 sequence: CASSQLTGGGPSGANVLTF. The CDR3 coding sequence is TGCGCCAGCAGCCAACTCACGGGGGGCGGTCCCTCTGGGGCCAACGTCCTGACTTTC.